This T cell receptor (beta chain) was identified during a study of OX40 agonist ivuxolimab in advanced cancers. Background on the whole study: Ivuxolimab was an agonistic, fully human IgG2 monoclonal antibody directed against OX40 (CD134), a costimulatory receptor. Intravenous ivuxolimab was administered to patients every 2 weeks at six dose levels: 0.01, 0.1, 0.3, 1.5, 3 and 10 mg/kg. Among the roughly 50 dose-escalation patients, some 20 had hepatocellular carcinoma, about 15 melanoma, 9 renal cell carcinoma and 9 head and neck cancer. In the dose-escalation cohort, more than 80% of patients were male, and the mean age was around 60 years with a range of roughly 23 to 79. Prior anti-PD-1, anti-PD-L1 or anti-CTLA-4 therapy was permitted, and checkpoint inhibitors had been received by about 37% of dose-escalation patients. Partial responses occurred in three dose-escalation patients: two with cutaneous melanoma and one with hepatocellular carcinoma. The purpose of peripheral TCRbeta sequencing was to test whether ivuxolimab changed TCR sequence diversity and led to clonal T-cell expansion. The monotherapy dose-escalation portion (N of about 50 patients) of the phase I ivuxolimab trial is reported in the paper. General conclusions and limits of the study: In partial responders in the 0.1-3.0 mg/kg groups, normalized peripheral clonal expansion was found to be among the lowest, especially among CD8+ T cells. Low levels of normalized T-cell clonal expansion were also seen in some nonresponding patients. Antigen specificity was not determined for the clonally expanded peripheral T cells. After ivuxolimab, CD8+ T cells had more expanded clones than CD4+ T cells on average. At doses from 0.1 to 3.0 mg/kg, clonal expansion was seen in both CD4+ and CD8+ blood T cells between baseline and week 6.

Patients with autoimmune disease history or receiving systemic immunosuppression were excluded from the trial. Peripheral blood for TCR sequencing was collected from all dose cohorts at baseline, on cycle 4 day 1, and on cycle 7 day 1. Samples were obtained from an open-label, multicenter, first-in-human phase I dose-escalation trial of ivuxolimab. Adults with locally advanced or metastatic melanoma, renal cell, hepatocellular, or head and neck squamous cell carcinoma were enrolled in the trial. Before TCR sequencing, CD4+ T cells and CD8+ T cells were sorted from peripheral blood as separate populations. Genomic DNA was extracted from sorted cells for sequencing of the TCRbeta CDR3 region. The immunoSEQ Assay was used to sequence the TCRbeta CDR3 regions. Drawn from immuneACCESS, this table holds only the in-frame rearrangements with V and J called that TCRdb kept. Clones are partly lost; checked studies trace under half to an unresolved V gene and leave the rest unexplained. This sample holds about 20,000 clones; 80% to 85% were observed only once. The leading ten clones occupy 40% to 45% of the sample.

The germline V gene encodes CDR1 MDHEN and CDR2 SYDVKM. The CDR3 sequence holds 15 residues, the cysteine and phenylalanine included. The kept DNA is CDR3 alone, 45 bases in frame from the first base. Deletion took 5 bases off V and 0 bases off J, with a span of 13 bases between the germline ends. With regard to this clone: The antigen this receptor binds is unknown. Qualities for individual bases were not recorded, and no much larger clone is one base off.

The clonotype comes from an adult with an advanced solid tumor such as melanoma, head and neck, liver or kidney cancer. The sequence joins TRBV28 to TRBJ1-1; there is no confident call for the D gene. Here the sequenced sample was CD4+ or CD8+ T cells sorted from blood, taken in a trial of the OX40 agonist ivuxolimab. The sequence in DNA is TGTGCCAGCAGTCCGTCCCGGGAGATGAACACTGAAGCTTTCTTT. Its translation is CASSPSREMNTEAFF.